What follows are 2 T cell receptor beta chains derived from one specimen sequenced in a study of shared clonotypes between healthy human individuals. Naive CD8 cells were CD45RO-negative, positively selected for CCR7, excluding terminally differentiated effector memory CD45RA+ cells. TCRdb keeps only in-frame clones here, not all; method: immunoSEQ multiplex PCR. This table holds almost 700,000 clones, about 92% found once. Material: naive CD8+ T cells sorted from blood. Receptors were obtained from a man aged 25-45 years in good health.

The chain links TRBV6-5 to TRBJ2-1; D might be TRBD2 (5 bases). Germline loops: CDR1 MNHEY, CDR2 SVGAGI. CDR3 length: 13 residues. Trimming cost V 7 bases and J 3 bases, with 10 bases left between them. The CDR3 DNA is TGTGCCAGCACCCCGGGAAGCTACAATGAGCAGTTCTTC. This codes for CASTPGSYNEQFF.

This chain joins TRBV29-1 and TRBJ2-1, with D perhaps TRBD1 (6 bases). V was pared by 2 bases and J by 6 bases, with 11 bases between. Per the germline V gene, CDR1 is SQVTM and CDR2 is ANQGSEA. The CDR3 totals 13 residues. The CDR3 region is CSVEWDTPNEQFF. CDR3 DNA sequence: TGCAGCGTTGAATGGGACACCCCCAATGAGCAGTTCTTC.